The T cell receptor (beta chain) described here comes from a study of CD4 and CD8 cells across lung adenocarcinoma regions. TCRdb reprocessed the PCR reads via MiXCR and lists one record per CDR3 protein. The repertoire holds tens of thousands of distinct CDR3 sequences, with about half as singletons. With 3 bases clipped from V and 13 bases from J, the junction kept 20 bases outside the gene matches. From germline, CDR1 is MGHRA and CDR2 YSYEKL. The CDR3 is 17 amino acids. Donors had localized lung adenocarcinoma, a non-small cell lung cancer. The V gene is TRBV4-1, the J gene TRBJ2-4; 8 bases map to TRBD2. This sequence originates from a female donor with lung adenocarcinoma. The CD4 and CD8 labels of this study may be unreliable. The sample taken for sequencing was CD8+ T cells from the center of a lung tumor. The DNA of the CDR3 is TGCGCCAGCAGCCAGGAACCGGGGGGGAGAGGCGAGAATACGCAGTACTTC. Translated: CASSQEPGGRGENTQYF.